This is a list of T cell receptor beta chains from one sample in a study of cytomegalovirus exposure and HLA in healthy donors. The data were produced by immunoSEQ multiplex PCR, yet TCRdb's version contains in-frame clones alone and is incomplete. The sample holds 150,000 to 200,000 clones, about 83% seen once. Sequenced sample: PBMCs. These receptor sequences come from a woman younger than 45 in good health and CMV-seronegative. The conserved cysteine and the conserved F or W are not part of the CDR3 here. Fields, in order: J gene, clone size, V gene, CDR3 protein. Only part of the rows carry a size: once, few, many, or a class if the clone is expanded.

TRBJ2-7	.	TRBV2	ASRDRTYEQY
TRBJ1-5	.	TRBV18	ASSPTTQGNQPQH
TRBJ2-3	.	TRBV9	ASSVDSGLAGLDTQY
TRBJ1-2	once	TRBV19	ARGDREQYGYT
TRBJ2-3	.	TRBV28	ASSLILGLVPMPGTDTQY
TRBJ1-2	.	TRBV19	ASSPTRGGSRYGYT
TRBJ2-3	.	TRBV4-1	ASSQVDAFTDTQY
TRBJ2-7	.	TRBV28	ASSFQYYEQY
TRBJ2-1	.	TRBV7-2	ASSLGDSPAGEQF
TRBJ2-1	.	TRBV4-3	ASSQDWNSGAYNEQF